This is a list of T cell receptor beta chains from one sample in a study of CD8+CD57+ T cells in acquired aplastic anemia. TCRdb independently ran MiXCR on the reads; one entry per CDR3 protein. This sample has about 420,000 distinct CDR3 sequences, with approximately 70% found just once. Source material: sorted CD4+, CD8+, or CD8+CD57+ T cells (not recorded which) from PBMCs. These receptor sequences come from a human donor in good health, serving as a control. Each CDR3 is given with its conserved first and last residue. A D gene is named only where the DNA matches it firmly. For some rows the clone size is stated as once, few or many, or as a class when expanded; others skip it.

cdr3_length j_call clone_size v_call d_call cdr3_nt cdr3_aa
12 TRBJ2-2 many TRBV20-1 - TGCAGTGCTAGAGATCTATGGCACGAGCTGTTTTTT CSARDLWHELFF
15 TRBJ2-5 - TRBV7-9 TRBD2 TGTGCCAGCAGCCAAGAATCCGCGGGGGGTGCGACCCAGTACTTC CASSQESAGGATQYF
14 TRBJ2-7 - TRBV7-2 - - CASSLMYEQYFRPF
15 TRBJ1-1 - TRBV20-1 TRBD1 TGCAGTGCTAACTTGGGACAGGGGGCCGTTATTGAAGCTTTCTTT CSANLGQGAVIEAFF
15 TRBJ2-7 - TRBV7-2 - TGTGCCAGCAGCCCTATCGGGGAACGAAGATATGAGCAGTACTTC CASSPIGERRYEQYF
15 TRBJ2-7 once TRBV7-9 - TGTGCCAGCAGCCCAAGGGGCACCTACGAGCAGTACCTCTACTTC CASSPRGTYEQYLYF
11 TRBJ2-7 - TRBV7-9 - TGTGCCAGCAGCTTAGGCGACGAGCAGTACTTC CASSLGDEQYF
14 TRBJ1-1 many TRBV10-1 - TGCGCCAGCAGTGAGGGTGGCGGGTACGAGGGAGCTTTCTTT CASSEGGGYEGAFF
16 TRBJ1-2 - TRBV24-1 TRBD1 TGTGCCACCAGTGGGGGTAGGGGGCATTGCTGCAAACACCATATATTC CATSGGRGHCCKHHIF
13 TRBJ1-2 - TRBV7-9 - TGTGCCAGCAGCTTCTGGGGGGCCGATGGCTACACCTTC CASSFWGADGYTF
14 TRBJ2-5 - TRBV5-1 - TGCGCCAGCAGCTTGGGAAGGCACTCTGGGACCCAGTACTTC CASSLGRHSGTQYF